This paragraph covers one T cell receptor (beta chain) sequence. This entry is derived from a study of shared clonotypes between healthy human individuals. The germline gives CDR1 SEHNR, CDR2 FQNEAQ (reference sequence). The V end was cut by 5 bases, the J end by 5 bases, with 15 bases between. This CDR3 spans 14 amino acids. In the authors' methods: As immunoSEQ supplied junction-only sequences (without quality scores), filtering differed. The method was immunoSEQ multiplex PCR; TCRdb's version includes in-frame clones alone and lacks a portion of them. D and trimming come from the DNA, and the V and J calls and clone size come from that table. The data show 2 million to 2.5 million clones, with about nine tenths seen just once and about 0.36% held by the top ten.

The V and J genes are TRBV7-9 and TRBJ1-1; D is uncertain. The TCR originated in a man younger than 35 in good health. Some clones in this sample may be carry-over from other donors' samples. Specimen: naive CD4+ T cells from PBMCs. Subset in this sample: CD45RA+ positively selected. The CDR3 region has the DNA TGTGCCAGCAGCCTAATGAAAACTGGGACTGAAGCTTTCTTT. Amino acid sequence: CASSLMKTGTEAFF.